The sequence of this T cell receptor beta chain was determined in a study of blood T cell repertoires in COVID-19. Study context: T cells, B-cell-depleted T cells, or PBMCs provided the cDNA or gDNA that served as material.

Method: immunoSEQ multiplex PCR; TCRdb's copy keeps in-frame clones and lacks some. The sample has about 200,000 clones; 82% are singletons. This CDR3 spans 14 amino acids. V shed 4 bases and J shed 6 bases, with 15 bases lying between them. The germline gives CDR1 SGHTA, CDR2 FQGNSA. The TCR sequence derives from a woman aged 80 or over with COVID-19, enrolled during active disease. Sequenced: peripheral blood. This chain links TRBV7-2 with TRBJ1-2; perhaps TRBD1 as D (5 bases). The CDR3 DNA reads TGTGCCAGCAGCTCAAGGAGCAGGGATGATGGCTACACCTTC. It codes for CASSSRSRDDGYTF.